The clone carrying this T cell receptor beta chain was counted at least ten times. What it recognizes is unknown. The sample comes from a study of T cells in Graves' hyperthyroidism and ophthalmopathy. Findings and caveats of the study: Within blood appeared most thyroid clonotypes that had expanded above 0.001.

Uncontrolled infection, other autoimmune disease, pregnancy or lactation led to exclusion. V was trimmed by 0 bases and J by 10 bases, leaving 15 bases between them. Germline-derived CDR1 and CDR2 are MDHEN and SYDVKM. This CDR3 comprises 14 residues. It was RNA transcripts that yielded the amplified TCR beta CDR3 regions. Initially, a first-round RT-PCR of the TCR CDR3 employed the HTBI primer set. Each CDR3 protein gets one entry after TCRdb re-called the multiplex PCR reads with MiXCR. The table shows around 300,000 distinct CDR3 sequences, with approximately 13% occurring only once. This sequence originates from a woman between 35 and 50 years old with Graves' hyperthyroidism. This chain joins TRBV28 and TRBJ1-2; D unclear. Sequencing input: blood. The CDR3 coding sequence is TGTGCCAGCAGTTTATGGGGCTGGTCTGCAACCTACACCTTC. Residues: CASSLWGWSATYTF.